The present T cell receptor beta chain was sequenced within a study of CD4+ T cells in melanoma. By proportion, this clone is medium-sized. Its target is not known. V was pared by 5 bases and J by 5 bases, with 8 bases between. CDR3 length equals 12 residues. Profiled with immunoSEQ multiplex PCR; TCRdb holds only in-frame clones, not every one. This table has some 4,300 clones, roughly three fifths appearing once. Study-wide points: In melanoma, neoantigen-specific CD4+ T cells reportedly differed in differentiation state. A reported correlation linked neoantigen-specific CD4+ T cells to CD8+, macrophage and B cell function.

The material sequenced was cells from a culture (not recorded whether cultured in vitro). The chain couples TRBV12-3 or TRBV12-4 to TRBJ2-3; D gene uncertain. The clonotype comes from a human donor with melanoma. The chain's CDR3 is CASSQPGDTQYF. CDR3 DNA sequence: TGTGCCAGCAGTCAGCCGGGAGATACGCAGTATTTT.